The present TCR beta chain was sequenced within a study of immune evolution from preneoplasia to lung adenocarcinoma. This CDR3 contains 14 residues. V lost 5 bases to trimming and J lost 3 bases; unmatched junction nucleotides: 9. CDR1 is GTSNPN, CDR2 SVGIG, per germline (reference sequence). Each case's diagnosis was confirmed by two pathologists on H&E. Assay: immunoSEQ multiplex PCR; the TCRdb copy retains only in-frame clones and omits some. The table has around 7,900 clones, approximately 78% seen once; the top ten hold less than 8.5%. Sequencing was carried out using FFPE adjacent normal lung tissue. The receptor comes from a person aged 70 to 79 with lung adenocarcinoma. The chain joins TRBV30 to TRBJ2-7, with 8 positions matching TRBD1. This chain's CDR3 is CAWDRTGMVYEQYF. Written as DNA, the CDR3 is TGTGCCTGGGATCGGACAGGGATGGTCTACGAGCAGTACTTC.